The 9 T cell receptor beta chains below all came from one sample that was sequenced in a study of blood T cell repertoires in COVID-19. Generated by immunoSEQ multiplex PCR, the TCRdb table keeps only in-frame clones and is missing some. The table lists 150,000 to 200,000 clones, approximately 90% of them singletons, with approximately 0.77% in the top ten. Sequenced input: PBMCs or T cells enriched from blood (not recorded which). These receptors all come from a woman aged 18-29 years who had recovered from COVID-19.

This clone has just one count. This chain's CDR3 is CASTPWGGVIEEQYF. The CDR3 DNA reads as TGTGCCAGCACGCCTTGGGGGGGGGTAATAGAGGAGCAGTACTTC. The rearrangement uses TRBV28 and TRBJ2-7; 7 bases match TRBD2. V dropped 7 bases and J dropped 7; count of bases not matched to a gene: 16. Germline V gene lookup returns CDR1 MDHEN and CDR2 SYDVKM. The CDR3 is 15 residues long.

In nucleotides, the CDR3 is TGTGCCAGCAGCGTATGGGACACCTTTAATGAAAAACTGTTTTTT. Translating gives CASSVWDTFNEKLFF. This chain connects TRBV9 to TRBJ1-4; a weak D match, TRBD1 (6 bases). Germline V lookup: CDR1 SGDLS, CDR2 YYNGEE. The CDR3 loop spans 15 amino acids. The ends were cut back, 1 base at V and 4 bases at J, with 11 bases in the middle. Looking up the rest from reference TRBV9 and TRBJ1-4 gives the full variable domain: DSGVTQTPKHLITATGQRVTLRCSPRSGDLSVYWYQQSLDQGLQFLIQYYNGEERAKGNILERFSAQQFPDLHSELNLSSLELGDSALYFCASSVWDTFNEKLFFGSGTQLSVL.

The chain employs TRBV6-5 and TRBJ2-3; TRBD2 matches 9 bases. The CDR3 sequence is 16 residues long. J was trimmed by 0 bases and V by 2 bases; bases with no gene match: 3. CDR1 and CDR2 (germline): MNHEY, SVGAGI. CDR3 DNA: TGTGCCAGCAGTTACGGTCTAGCGGGGAGCACAGATACGCAGTATTTT. Translating it yields CASSYGLAGSTDTQYF.

This clone appeared a few times. This chain links TRBV7-2 with TRBJ2-7, with TRBD2 identical over 8 bases. CDR1 and CDR2 from the germline V gene are SGHTA and FQGNSA. The CDR3 totals 13 residues. V lost 6 bases, J lost 7 bases, and 8 bases stayed unmatched. The CDR3 nucleotides are TGTGCCAGCAGTATACTAGCGGCGCAGGAGCAGTACTTC. Translating gives CASSILAAQEQYF.

The count of this clone is one. V and J are TRBV4-2 and TRBJ1-2; TRBD1 aligns across 10 bases. Trimming took 4 bases from V and 4 from J; bases not matched to a gene: 3. Germline CDR1 is LGHNA and CDR2 is YNFKEQ. The CDR3 spans 14 residues. CDR3 loop: CASSPGQGIYGYTF. CDR3 in DNA: TGTGCCAGCAGCCCGGGACAGGGGATCTATGGCTACACCTTC.

The chain carries TRBV2 and TRBJ1-3; 9 bases align to TRBD1. J lost 4 bases, V lost 7 bases, and 14 bases had no gene match. The CDR3 loop spans 17 amino acids. CDR1 is SNHLY, CDR2 FYNNEI, per germline. The CDR3 region has the DNA TGTGCCAGCATTAAGGGGGTTGGGACAGGGCCCGGAAACACCATATATTTT. It is translated as CASIKGVGTGPGNTIYF. Full variable domain (rest looked up from reference TRBV2 and TRBJ1-3): EPEVTQTPSHQVTQMGQEVILRCVPISNHLYFYWYRQILGQKVEFLVSFYNNEISEKSEIFDDQFSVERPDGSNFTLKIRSTKLEDSAMYFCASIKGVGTGPGNTIYFGEGSWLTVV.

This clone was counted a single time. This chain links TRBV5-4 with TRBJ2-1; 10 bases align to TRBD2. J gave up 5 bases and V 4 bases, and 12 bases lay outside the gene matches. The CDR3 loop spans 17 amino acids. Germline CDR1 reads SGHNT; CDR2 reads YYREEE (reference sequence). CDR3 in amino acids: CASSRFRGLAENNEQFF. In DNA, the CDR3 is TGTGCCAGCAGCCGTTTCCGAGGACTAGCGGAGAACAATGAGCAGTTCTTC.

The rearrangement links TRBV18 to TRBJ2-5; D remains unclear. CDR1 and CDR2 from the germline V gene are KGHSH and LQKENI. The CDR3 spans 12 residues. Trimming shortened V by 3 bases and J by 2 bases, and 4 bases separated the two germline ends. For the CDR3, the DNA is TGTGCCAGCTCACCCGGTCAAGAGACCCAGTACTTC. It is translated as CASSPGQETQYF. Looking up the rest from reference TRBV18 and TRBJ2-5 gives the full variable domain: NAGVMQNPRHLVRRRGQEARLRCSPMKGHSHVYWYRQLPEEGLKFMVYLQKENIIDESGMPKERFSAEFPKEGPSILRIQQVVRGDSAAYFCASSPGQETQYFGPGTRLLVL.

V usage is TRBV9 and J usage is TRBJ2-1; a weak D match, TRBD1 (6 bases). This CDR3 has 15 amino acids. Germline V gene data show CDR1 as SGDLS and CDR2 as YYNGEE. V was shortened by 0 bases and J by 14 bases, with 21 bases between the two germline ends. The CDR3 nucleotides read TGTGCCAGCAGCGTAGGAGTTTCCAGGGGCGCAGAGGAGTTCTTC. Translating it yields CASSVGVSRGAEEFF.